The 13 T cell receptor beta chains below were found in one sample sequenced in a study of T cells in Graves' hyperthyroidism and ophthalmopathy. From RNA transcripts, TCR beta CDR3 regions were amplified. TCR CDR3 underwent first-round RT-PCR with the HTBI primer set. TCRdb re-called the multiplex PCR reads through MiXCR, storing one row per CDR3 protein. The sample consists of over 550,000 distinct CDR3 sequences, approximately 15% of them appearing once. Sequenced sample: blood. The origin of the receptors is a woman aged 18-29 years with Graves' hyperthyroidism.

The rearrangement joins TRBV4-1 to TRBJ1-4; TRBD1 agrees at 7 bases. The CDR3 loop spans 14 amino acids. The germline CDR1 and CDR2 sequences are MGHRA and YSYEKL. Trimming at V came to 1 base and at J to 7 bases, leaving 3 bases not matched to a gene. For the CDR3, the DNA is TGCGCCAGCAGCCAAGGGCAGGGGGGTGAAAAACTGTTTTTT. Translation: CASSQGQGGEKLFF.

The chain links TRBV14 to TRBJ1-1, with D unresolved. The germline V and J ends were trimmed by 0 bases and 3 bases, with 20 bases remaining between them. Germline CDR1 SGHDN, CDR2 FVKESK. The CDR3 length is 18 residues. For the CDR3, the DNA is TGTGCCAGCAGCCAAGATATTAAGTATGGTCACCGGGACACTGAAGCTTTCTTT. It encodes CASSQDIKYGHRDTEAFF.

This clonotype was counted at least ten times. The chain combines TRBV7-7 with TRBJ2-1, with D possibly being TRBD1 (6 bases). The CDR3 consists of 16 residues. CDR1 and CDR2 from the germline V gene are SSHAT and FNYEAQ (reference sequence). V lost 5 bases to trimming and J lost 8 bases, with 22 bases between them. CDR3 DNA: TGTGCCAGCAGCGAGGGGGTGGCAGGGGCCTTGGATGAGCAGTTCTTC. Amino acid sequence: CASSEGVAGALDEQFF.

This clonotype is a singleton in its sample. CDR3 sequence: CASSPMEQGRVDKNIQYF. CDR3 nucleotides: TGTGCCAGCTCACCAATGGAGCAGGGCCGAGTCGACAAAAACATTCAGTACTTC. This rearrangement joins TRBV18 to TRBJ2-4; a possible D gene is TRBD1 (5 bases). This CDR3 is 18 amino acids long. V lost 2 bases, J lost 3 bases, and 20 bases lay in between. Looked up from germline, CDR1 is KGHSH and CDR2 is LQKENI.

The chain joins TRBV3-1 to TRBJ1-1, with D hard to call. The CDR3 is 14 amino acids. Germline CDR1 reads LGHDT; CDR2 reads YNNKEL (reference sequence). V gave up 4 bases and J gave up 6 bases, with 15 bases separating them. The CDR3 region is CASSLLSIQAEAFF. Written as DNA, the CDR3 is TGTGCCAGCAGCCTTTTAAGTATTCAGGCTGAAGCTTTCTTT.

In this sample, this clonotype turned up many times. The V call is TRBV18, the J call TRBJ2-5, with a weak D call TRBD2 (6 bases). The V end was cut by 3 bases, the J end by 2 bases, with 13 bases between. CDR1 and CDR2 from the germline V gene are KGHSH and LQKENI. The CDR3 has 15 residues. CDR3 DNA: TGTGCCAGCTCACCCCGACCTGCGGGACAAGAGACCCAGTACTTC. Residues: CASSPRPAGQETQYF.

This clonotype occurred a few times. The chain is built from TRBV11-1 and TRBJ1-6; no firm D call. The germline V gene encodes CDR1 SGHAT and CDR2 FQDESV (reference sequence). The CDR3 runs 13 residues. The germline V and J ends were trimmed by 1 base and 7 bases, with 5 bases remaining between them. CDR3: CASSLVQNSPLHF. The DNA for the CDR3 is TGTGCCAGCAGCTTAGTACAGAATTCACCCCTCCACTTT.

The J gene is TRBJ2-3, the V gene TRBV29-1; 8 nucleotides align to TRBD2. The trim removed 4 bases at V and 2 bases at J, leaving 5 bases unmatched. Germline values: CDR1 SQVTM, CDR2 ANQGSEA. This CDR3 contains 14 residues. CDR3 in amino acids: CSVVAGRSTDTQYF. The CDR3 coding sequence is TGCAGCGTTGTAGCGGGGCGTTCCACAGATACGCAGTATTTT.

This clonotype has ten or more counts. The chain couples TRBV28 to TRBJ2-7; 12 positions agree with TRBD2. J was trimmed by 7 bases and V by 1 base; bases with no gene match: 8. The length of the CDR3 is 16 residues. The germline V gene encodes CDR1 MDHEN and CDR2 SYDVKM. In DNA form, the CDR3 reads TGTGCCAGCAGTTTATCTTCTAGCGGGAGGGCGCGGGAGCAGTACTTC. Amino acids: CASSLSSSGRAREQYF.

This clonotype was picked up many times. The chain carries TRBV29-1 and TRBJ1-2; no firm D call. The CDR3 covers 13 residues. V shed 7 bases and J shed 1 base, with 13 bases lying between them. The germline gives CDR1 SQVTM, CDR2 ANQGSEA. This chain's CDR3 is CSAPDGYNYGYTF. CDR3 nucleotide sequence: TGCAGCGCTCCGGACGGCTATAACTATGGCTACACCTTC.

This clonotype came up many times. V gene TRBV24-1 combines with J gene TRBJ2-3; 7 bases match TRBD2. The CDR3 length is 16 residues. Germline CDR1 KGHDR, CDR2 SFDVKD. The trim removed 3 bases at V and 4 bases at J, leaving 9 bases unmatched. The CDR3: CATSDPRQRGADTQYF. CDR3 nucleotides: TGTGCCACCAGTGATCCAAGACAGCGGGGCGCAGATACGCAGTATTTT.

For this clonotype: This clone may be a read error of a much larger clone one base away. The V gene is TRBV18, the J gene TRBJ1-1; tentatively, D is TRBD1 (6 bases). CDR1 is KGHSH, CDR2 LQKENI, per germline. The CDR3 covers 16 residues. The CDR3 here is CASSPKIPQGFTEALF. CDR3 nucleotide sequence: TGTGCCAGCTCACCGAAGATCCCTCAGGGGTTCACTGAAGCTCTCTTT. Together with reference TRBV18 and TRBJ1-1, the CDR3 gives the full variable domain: NAGVMQNPRHLVRRRGQEARLRCSPMKGHSHVYWYRQLPEEGLKFMVYLQKENIIDESGMPKERFSAEFPKEGPSILRIQQVVRGDSAAYFCASSPKIPQGFTEALFGQGTRLTVV.

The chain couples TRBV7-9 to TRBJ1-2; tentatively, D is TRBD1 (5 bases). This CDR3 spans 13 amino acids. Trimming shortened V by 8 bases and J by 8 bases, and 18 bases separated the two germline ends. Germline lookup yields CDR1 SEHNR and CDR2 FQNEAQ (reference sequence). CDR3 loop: CASFKQGTDGYTF. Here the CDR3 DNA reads TGTGCCAGCTTCAAGCAGGGAACGGACGGCTACACCTTC.